This passage covers 7 T cell receptor beta chains from one sample sequenced in a study of cytotoxic CD8 clonotypes in ibrutinib-treated CLL. Clones were read by immunoSEQ multiplex PCR, and TCRdb kept only the in-frame ones, dropping some. The data show about 150,000 clones, approximately 81% seen once. This specimen consisted of PBMCs, obtained after 12 months of ibrutinib treatment. The receptor set was obtained from a human donor with chronic lymphocytic leukemia.

The chain joins TRBV7-3 to TRBJ2-6; D remains ambiguous. Germline V CDR1 and CDR2: SGHTA, FQGTGA. Trimming shortened V by 2 bases and J by 3 bases, and 8 bases separated the two germline ends. This CDR3 has 15 amino acids. CDR3 region: CASSLVGFGANVLTF. The CDR3 DNA reads as TGTGCCAGCAGCTTAGTGGGGTTTGGGGCCAACGTCCTGACTTTC.

The chain has TRBV4-1 and TRBJ2-7, with D possibly matching TRBD2 (5 bases). This CDR3 comprises 14 residues. In germline, CDR1 is MGHRA, CDR2 YSYEKL. Trimming took off 2 bases at V and 2 bases at J, with 10 bases between the two ends. CDR3 amino acids: CASSQWTGTYEQYF. The CDR3, as DNA: TGCGCCAGCAGCCAATGGACGGGAACCTACGAGCAGTACTTC.

The chain is built from TRBV28 and TRBJ1-2; the D gene is possibly TRBD1 (6 bases). The CDR3 contains 13 residues. With 7 bases removed from V and 8 bases from J, the gap between germline ends came to 17 bases. From germline, CDR1 is MDHEN and CDR2 SYDVKM. CDR3 DNA sequence: TGTGCCAGCATTACAGGGTCCTATGGAGGCTACACCTTC. Encoded protein: CASITGSYGGYTF.

The rearrangement links TRBV23-1 to TRBJ2-1; the D is unclear. TRBV23-1 belongs to the ORF category, with a function that is uncertain. This CDR3 has 11 amino acids. Trimming left V 2 bases short and J 5 bases short, with 1 base between. The DNA for the CDR3 is TGCGCCAGCAGTCAAAACAATGAGCAGTTCTTC. Protein product: CASSQNNEQFF.

This chain connects TRBV5-8 to TRBJ2-5; D call uncertain. Germline V gives CDR1 SGHTS, CDR2 YDEGEE. With 7 bases removed from V and 3 bases from J, the gap between germline ends came to 13 bases. The CDR3 length is 13 residues. The CDR3 protein is CASGTASEETQYF. Written as DNA, the CDR3 is TGTGCCAGCGGAACAGCGAGCGAAGAGACCCAGTACTTC.

The rearrangement joins TRBV5-1 to TRBJ2-3; D remains ambiguous. The CDR3 covers 14 residues. The ends were cut back, 2 bases at V and 2 bases at J, with 9 bases in the middle. The germline V gene has CDR1 SGHRS and CDR2 YFSETQ. The DNA of the CDR3 is TGCGCCAGCAGCTTAACACCGACCACAGATACGCAGTATTTT. Its translation: CASSLTPTTDTQYF.

The table lists this clone with a few counts. This chain uses TRBV14 with TRBJ2-1; D possibly corresponds to TRBD2 (6 bases). The CDR3 contains 14 residues. Germline V CDR1 and CDR2: SGHDN, FVKESK. V lost 9 bases and J 3 bases, leaving 15 bases between the germline ends. The CDR3 protein is CASGDSGVYNEQFF. CDR3 nucleotides: TGTGCCAGTGGAGATAGCGGAGTCTACAATGAGCAGTTCTTC.